This T cell receptor (beta chain) derives from a study of blood T cell repertoires in COVID-19. Overall study context: From the United States, Italy and Spain came samples of acute and convalescent COVID-19. Nucleic acid was either cDNA or gDNA, and it came from T cells, B-cell-depleted T cells, or PBMCs.

Per the original data handling: Nucleated cell number was recorded as an estimate derived from reference gene primer amplification. Data came from immunoSEQ multiplex PCR; TCRdb stores just in-frame clones and leaves some out. V and J calls and clone size are those listed in that table; D and trimming were worked out from the DNA. This sample carries hundreds of thousands of clones, around 84% of them seen once, and the ten largest clones take over 15%. CDR1 is SQVTM, CDR2 ANQGSEA, per germline. CDR3 length: 15 residues. V trimming: 4 bases; J trimming: 7 bases; junction bases outside the gene matches: 15.

The clonotype originates from a woman of 80 years or more with active or convalescent COVID-19. The chain carries TRBV29-1 and TRBJ2-7; 8 nucleotides match TRBD2. Input material: peripheral blood. CDR3 in amino acids: CSVGAGLDRIGEQYF. As DNA, the CDR3 is TGCAGCGTTGGTGCGGGACTAGACCGTATTGGGGAGCAGTACTTC.